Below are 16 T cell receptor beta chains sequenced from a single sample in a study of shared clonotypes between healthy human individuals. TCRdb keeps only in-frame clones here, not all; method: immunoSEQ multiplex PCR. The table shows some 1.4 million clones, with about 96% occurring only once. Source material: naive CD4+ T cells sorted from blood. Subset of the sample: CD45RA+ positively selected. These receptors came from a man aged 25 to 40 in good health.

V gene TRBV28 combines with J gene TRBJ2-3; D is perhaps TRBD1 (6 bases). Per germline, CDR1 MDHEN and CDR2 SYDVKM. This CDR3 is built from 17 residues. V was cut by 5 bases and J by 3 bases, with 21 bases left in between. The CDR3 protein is CASSSTGWDKDTDTQYF. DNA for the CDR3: TGTGCCAGCAGTAGTACCGGTTGGGACAAGGATACAGATACGCAGTATTTT. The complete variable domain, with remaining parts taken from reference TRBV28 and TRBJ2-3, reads DVKVTQSSRYLVKRTGEKVFLECVQDMDHENMFWYRQDPGLGLRLIYFSYDVKMKEKGDIPEGYSVSREKKERFSLILESASTNQTSMYLCASSSTGWDKDTDTQYFGPGTRLTVL.

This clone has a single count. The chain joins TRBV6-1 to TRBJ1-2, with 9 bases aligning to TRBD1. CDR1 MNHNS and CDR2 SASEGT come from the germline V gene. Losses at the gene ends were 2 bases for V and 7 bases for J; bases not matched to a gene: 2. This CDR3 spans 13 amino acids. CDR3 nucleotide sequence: TGTGCCAGCAGTGAACGGGACAGGGTTGGCTACACCTTC. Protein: CASSERDRVGYTF.

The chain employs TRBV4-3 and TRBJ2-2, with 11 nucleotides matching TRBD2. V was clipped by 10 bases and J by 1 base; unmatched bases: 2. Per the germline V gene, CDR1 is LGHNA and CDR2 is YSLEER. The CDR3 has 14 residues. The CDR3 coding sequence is TGCGCCACTGGGACTAGCGGGAACACCGGGGAGCTGTTTTTT. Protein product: CATGTSGNTGELFF.

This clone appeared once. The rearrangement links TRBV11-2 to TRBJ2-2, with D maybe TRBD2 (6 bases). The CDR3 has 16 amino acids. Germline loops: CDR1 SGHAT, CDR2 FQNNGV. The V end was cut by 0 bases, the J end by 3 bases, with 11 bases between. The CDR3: CASSLDRSGYTGELFF. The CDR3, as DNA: TGTGCCAGCAGCTTAGATCGTAGCGGCTACACCGGGGAGCTGTTTTTT.

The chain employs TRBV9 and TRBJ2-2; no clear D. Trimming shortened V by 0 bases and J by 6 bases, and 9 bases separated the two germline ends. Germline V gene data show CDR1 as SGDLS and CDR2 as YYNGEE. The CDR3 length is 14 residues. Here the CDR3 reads CASSVGHVAGELFF. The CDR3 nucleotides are TGTGCCAGCAGCGTAGGACACGTGGCCGGGGAGCTGTTTTTT.

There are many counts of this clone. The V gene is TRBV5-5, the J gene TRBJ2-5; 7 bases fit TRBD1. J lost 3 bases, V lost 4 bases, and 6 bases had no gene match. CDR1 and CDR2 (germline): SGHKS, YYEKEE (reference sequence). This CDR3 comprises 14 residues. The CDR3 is CASSPMTGKETQYF. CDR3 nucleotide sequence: TGTGCCAGCAGCCCTATGACAGGGAAAGAGACCCAGTACTTC.

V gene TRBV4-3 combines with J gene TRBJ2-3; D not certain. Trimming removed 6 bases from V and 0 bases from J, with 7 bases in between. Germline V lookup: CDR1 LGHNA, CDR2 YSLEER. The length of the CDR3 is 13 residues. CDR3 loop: CASRGQSTDTQYF. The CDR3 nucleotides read TGCGCCAGCAGAGGTCAGAGCACAGATACGCAGTATTTT.

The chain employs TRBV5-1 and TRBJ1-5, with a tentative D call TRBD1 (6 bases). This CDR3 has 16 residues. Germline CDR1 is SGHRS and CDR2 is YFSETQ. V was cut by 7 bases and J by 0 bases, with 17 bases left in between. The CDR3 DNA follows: TGCGCCAGCCCCCCCGGGACATACGATAGCAATCAGCCCCAGCATTTT. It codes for CASPPGTYDSNQPQHF.

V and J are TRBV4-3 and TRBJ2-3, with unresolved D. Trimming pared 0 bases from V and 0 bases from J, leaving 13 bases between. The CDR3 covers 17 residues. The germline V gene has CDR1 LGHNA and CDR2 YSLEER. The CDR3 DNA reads TGCGCCAGCAGCCAAGATGGAATGACTTCTAGCACAGATACGCAGTATTTT. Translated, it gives CASSQDGMTSSTDTQYF.

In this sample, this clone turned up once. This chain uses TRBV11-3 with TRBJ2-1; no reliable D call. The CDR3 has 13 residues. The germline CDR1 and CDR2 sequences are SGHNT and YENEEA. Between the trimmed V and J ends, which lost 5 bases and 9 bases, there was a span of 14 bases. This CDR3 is CASSPLGRREQFF. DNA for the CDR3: TGTGCCAGCAGCCCCCTCGGTCGTCGTGAGCAGTTCTTC.

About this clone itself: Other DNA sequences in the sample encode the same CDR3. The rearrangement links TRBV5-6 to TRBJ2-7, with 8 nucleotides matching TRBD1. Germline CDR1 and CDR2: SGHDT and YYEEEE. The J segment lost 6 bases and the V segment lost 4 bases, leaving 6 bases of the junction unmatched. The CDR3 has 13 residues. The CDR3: CASSPGTGREQYF. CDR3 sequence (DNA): TGTGCCAGCAGCCCCGGGACAGGTCGCGAGCAGTACTTC.

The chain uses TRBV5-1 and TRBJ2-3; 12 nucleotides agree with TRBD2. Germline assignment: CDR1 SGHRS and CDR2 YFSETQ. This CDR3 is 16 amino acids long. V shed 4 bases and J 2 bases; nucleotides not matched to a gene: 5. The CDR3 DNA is TGCGCCAGCAGCGCCGGACTAGCGGGGTTCACAGATACGCAGTATTTT. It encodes CASSAGLAGFTDTQYF.

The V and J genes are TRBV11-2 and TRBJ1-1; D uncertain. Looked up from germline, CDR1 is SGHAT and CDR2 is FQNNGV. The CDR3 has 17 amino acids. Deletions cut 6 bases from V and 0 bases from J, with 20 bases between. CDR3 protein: CASSLELLREMNTEAFF. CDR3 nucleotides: TGTGCCAGCAGTTTGGAACTTCTACGGGAGATGAACACTGAAGCTTTCTTT.

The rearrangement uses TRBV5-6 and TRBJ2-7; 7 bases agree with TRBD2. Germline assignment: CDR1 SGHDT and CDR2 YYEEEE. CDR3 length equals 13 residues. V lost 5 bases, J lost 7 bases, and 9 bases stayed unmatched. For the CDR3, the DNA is TGTGCCAGCAGTCGGGGAGGGGCGGGAGAGCAGTACTTC. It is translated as CASSRGGAGEQYF.

The CDR3 loop is CATSAAPTANTGELFF. CDR3 DNA: TGCGCCACCAGCGCGGCCCCAACAGCGAACACCGGGGAGCTGTTTTTT. The V gene is TRBV10-1, the J gene TRBJ2-2; D call uncertain. The CDR3 runs 16 residues. Germline V CDR1 and CDR2: WNHNN, SYGVQD (reference sequence). Trimming shortened V by 10 bases and J by 0 bases, and 18 bases separated the two germline ends.

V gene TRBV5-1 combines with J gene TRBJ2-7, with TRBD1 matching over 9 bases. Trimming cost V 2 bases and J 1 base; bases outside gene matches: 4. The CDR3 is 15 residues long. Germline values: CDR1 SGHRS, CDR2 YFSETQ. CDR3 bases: TGCGCCAGCAGCTTTGGCGACAGGGGGTCCTACGAGCAGTACTTC. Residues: CASSFGDRGSYEQYF.